Below are 8 T cell receptor beta chains sequenced from a single sample in a study of neoadjuvant anti-PD-1 for oral cavity cancer. Data came from immunoSEQ multiplex PCR; TCRdb stores just in-frame clones and leaves some out. This sample carries 7,000 or so clones, 48% of them seen once, and the ten largest clones take approximately 10%. Source: tumor tissue, taken before nivolumab (anti-PD-1) treatment. These receptors all come from a person aged 35-80 years with oral cavity squamous cell carcinoma.

The chain combines TRBV5-6 with TRBJ2-5; 8 bases are shared with TRBD2. The CDR3 has 15 residues. CDR1 is SGHDT, CDR2 YYEEEE, per germline. The ends lost 0 bases at V and 5 bases at J; junction bases unmatched: 6. The CDR3 sequence is CASSLGTSLGETQYF. In DNA, the CDR3 is TGTGCCAGCAGCTTGGGGACTAGCCTCGGGGAGACCCAGTACTTC.

This clone counts as large. The V and J genes are TRBV4-1 and TRBJ1-1; D unresolved. The V gene lost 1 base and the J gene lost 1 base, with 10 bases spanning the gap. Germline V gene lookup returns CDR1 MGHRA and CDR2 YSYEKL. The CDR3 has 15 residues. This CDR3 is CASSQGASGNTEAFF. CDR3 nucleotides: TGCGCCAGCAGCCAAGGAGCCAGTGGGAACACTGAAGCTTTCTTT.

V and J are TRBV10-1 and TRBJ2-7; TRBD2 is a possible D gene (5 bases). The CDR3 runs to 15 residues. Trimming removed 2 bases from V and 4 bases from J, with 15 bases in between. Per the germline V gene, CDR1 is WNHNN and CDR2 is SYGVQD (reference sequence). CDR3 sequence (DNA): TGCGCCAGCAGTGAGGGAGGTCCACCCAGTTACGAGCAGTACTTC. It yields the protein CASSEGGPPSYEQYF.

This clone has a handful of counts. The chain carries TRBV28 and TRBJ1-2; 7 nucleotides match TRBD1. V was pared by 10 bases and J by 8 bases, with 19 bases of the junction left unmatched. Germline V CDR1 and CDR2: MDHEN, SYDVKM. The CDR3 covers 15 residues. In DNA, the CDR3 is TGTGCCACCGCACCCCCCACAGGGGCGCGTTACGGCTACACCTTC. This sequence encodes CATAPPTGARYGYTF.

J is TRBJ1-1 and V is TRBV5-6; D not certain. Between the trimmed V and J ends, which lost 0 bases and 0 bases, there was a span of 6 bases. The CDR3 has 14 amino acids. CDR1 is SGHDT and CDR2 is YYEEEE in the germline V gene. CDR3 sequence: CASSLGRVNTEAFF. The DNA for the CDR3 is TGTGCCAGCAGCTTGGGGAGAGTGAACACTGAAGCTTTCTTT.

The V call is TRBV4-2, the J call TRBJ2-3, with 8 bases fitting TRBD2. The CDR3 totals 16 residues. The V gene end was trimmed by 1 base and the J gene end by 4 bases; junction bases not matched to a gene: 7. Germline V gene sequence: CDR1 LGHNA, CDR2 YNFKEQ. CDR3 protein: CASSQASGRIADTQYF. Written as DNA, the CDR3 is TGTGCCAGCAGCCAAGCAAGCGGGAGAATTGCAGATACGCAGTATTTT.

The chain uses TRBV5-1 and TRBJ1-1; D unclear. Germline V lookup: CDR1 SGHRS, CDR2 YFSETQ. CDR3 length: 14 residues. Trimming took off 4 bases at V and 3 bases at J, with 13 bases between the two ends. In DNA form, the CDR3 reads TGCGCCAGCAGCCCCGCCCAGGCTGACACTGAAGCTTTCTTT. Translation gives CASSPAQADTEAFF.

The chain joins TRBV5-1 to TRBJ1-1; D perhaps matches TRBD1 (5 bases). Germline V CDR1 and CDR2: SGHRS, YFSETQ. This CDR3 contains 14 residues. Trimming shortened V by 2 bases and J by 0 bases, and 8 bases separated the two germline ends. The CDR3 nucleotides read TGCGCCAGCAGCTTACAGGCCCTGAACACTGAAGCTTTCTTT. It specifies CASSLQALNTEAFF.